Included here is one T cell receptor beta chain sequence, with context. Germline V CDR1 and CDR2: SGHRS, YFSETQ. V was pared by 9 bases and J by 5 bases, with 11 bases of the junction left unmatched. The length of the CDR3 is 15 residues. This entry belongs to a study of radiation and T cells in renal cell carcinoma. Time point of the sample: blood 4 weeks post-SBRT, at nephrectomy. Stated treatment: 15 Gy SBRT to primary tumor, nephrectomy 4 weeks later. Nephrectomy followed 15 Gy stereotactic body radiation by 4 weeks. TCRdb's table, derived via immunoSEQ multiplex PCR, lists solely in-frame clones and lacks some. This table holds approximately 92,000 clones, about 85% found once.

The chain couples TRBV5-1 to TRBJ1-6; TRBD1 matches at 7 bases. The sequencing here drew on blood, taken from a patient whose treatment included radiotherapy and nephrectomy. The origin of this receptor is a man aged 50-60 years with renal cell carcinoma. The CDR3 loop is CATSQQGLDNSPLHF. CDR3 in DNA: TGCGCCACTTCGCAACAGGGGCTAGATAATTCACCCCTCCACTTT.